This passage covers 6 T cell receptor beta chains from one sample sequenced in a study of T cell repertoires in cytomegalovirus infection. A single record per CDR3 protein comes from TCRdb applying MiXCR to the reads. Of about 330,000 distinct CDR3 sequences listed, around a tenth are singletons. Sequenced: PBMCs. The receptors were sampled from a human donor in good health (CMV status not recorded). Some clones in this sample may be carry-over from other donors' samples.

The sample holds many counts of this clonotype. The chain is built from TRBV7-8 and TRBJ1-2; a possible D gene is TRBD1 (6 bases). CDR1 and CDR2 (germline): SGHVS, FQNEAQ. The CDR3 runs to 15 residues. V was pared by 3 bases and J by 4 bases, with 15 bases between. The CDR3 nucleotides read TGTGCCAGCAGCTTGGGCCAGGGGAGTGTCTATGGCTACACCTTC. This sequence encodes CASSLGQGSVYGYTF.

This clonotype turned up a few times. The genes are TRBV6-6 and TRBJ1-1, with a tentative D call TRBD1 (6 bases). The CDR3 totals 14 residues. V gave up 6 bases and J gave up 5 bases, with 16 bases separating them. In germline, CDR1 is MNHNY, CDR2 SVGAGI (reference sequence). CDR3 nucleotides: TGTGCCAGCAGAGTGGAGGGGGTGACAACTGAAGCTTTCTTT. The encoded protein is CASRVEGVTTEAFF.

In this sample, this clonotype turned up a few times. An end of the junction differs from the germline gene, which may be a read error. V gene TRBV4-1 combines with J gene TRBJ2-1; the D call may be TRBD1 or TRBD2 (7 bases each). CDR3 length equals 18 residues. Germline lookup yields CDR1 MGHRA and CDR2 YSYEKL. The CDR3 bases are TGCGCCAGCAGCGAAGAAAGGGCAGGGGGGGTGGGGCACAATGAGCAGTTCTTC. Translated, it gives CASSEERAGGVGHNEQFF.

This clonotype appeared a single time. It may be a read error: a sequence one base away is much more abundant. The chain uses TRBV6-5 and TRBJ2-1, with no clear D. The CDR3 extends over 16 amino acids. Germline V gene sequence: CDR1 MNHEY, CDR2 SVGAGI. CDR3 residues: CASSYSQIGSYNEQVF. The DNA of the CDR3 is TGTGCCAGCAGTTACTCACAGATAGGCTCCTACAATGAGCAGGTCTTC.

The chain recombines TRBV7-9 with TRBJ1-1, with a possible D match to TRBD1 (5 bases). The CDR3 is 11 amino acids. Between the trimmed V and J ends, which lost 5 bases and 7 bases, there was a span of 8 bases. The germline V gene has CDR1 SEHNR and CDR2 FQNEAQ (reference sequence). CDR3 in DNA: TGTGCCAGCAGCGTCCAGGGTGAAGCTTTCTTT. This codes for CASSVQGEAFF.

The table lists this clonotype with a few counts. V is TRBV12-3 or TRBV12-4 and J is TRBJ1-2; 10 bases are shared with TRBD1. The V segment lost 3 bases and the J segment 7 bases; nucleotides outside the gene matches: 8. This CDR3 region has 15 residues. The CDR3 DNA reads as TGTGCCAGCAGTTTGGGGGACAGGGGATTAGGTGGCTACACCTTC. As protein: CASSLGDRGLGGYTF.